The T cell receptor (beta chain) described here comes from a study of beta chain features in type 1 diabetes. On the study more broadly: Sorted cells, roughly 98,000,000 in number, were examined across all samples.

The germline gives CDR1 MGHRA, CDR2 YSYEKL. V lost 2 bases and J lost 3, with 16 bases in between. The CDR3 sequence is 16 residues long. cDNA synthesis used the whole RNA isolate, giving expressed TCRB sequences. Profiled with immunoSEQ multiplex PCR; TCRdb holds only in-frame clones, not every one. The sample lists about 640,000 clones, 9.5% to 15% occurring once. Overall study results and limits: Shortening of TCRB CDR3s, moderate but significant, appeared in all four CD4+ subsets of Type 1 diabetes patients.

Concerning this clone itself: The target antigen is unknown.

The chain carries TRBV4-1 and TRBJ1-2; D might be TRBD1 (6 bases). The receptor was isolated from a man aged 25-45 years with type 1 diabetes. Sequenced sample: naive CD4+ T cells from blood. For the CDR3, the DNA is TGCGCCAGCAGCCAACCGGACAGCCTCGGGTACTATGGCTACACCTTC. It yields the protein CASSQPDSLGYYGYTF.